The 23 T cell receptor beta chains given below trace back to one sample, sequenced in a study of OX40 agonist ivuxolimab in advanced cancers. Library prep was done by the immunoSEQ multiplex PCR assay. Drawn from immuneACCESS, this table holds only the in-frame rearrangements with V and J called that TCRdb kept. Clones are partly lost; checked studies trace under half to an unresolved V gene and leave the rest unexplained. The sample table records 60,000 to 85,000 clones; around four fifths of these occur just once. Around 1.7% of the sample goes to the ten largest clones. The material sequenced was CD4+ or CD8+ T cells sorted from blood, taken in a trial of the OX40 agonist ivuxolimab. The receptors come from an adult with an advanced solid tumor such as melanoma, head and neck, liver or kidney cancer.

CDR3 amino acids: CASSRQTGVNQPQHF. The DNA for the CDR3 is TGTGCCAGCAGCCGACAGACAGGAGTCAATCAGCCCCAGCATTTT. V usage is TRBV7-2 and J usage is TRBJ1-5; D is possibly TRBD1 (6 bases). The CDR3 runs 15 residues. The V and J ends lost 5 bases and 3 bases respectively, with 14 bases between them. Germline CDR1 SGHTA, CDR2 FQGNSA.

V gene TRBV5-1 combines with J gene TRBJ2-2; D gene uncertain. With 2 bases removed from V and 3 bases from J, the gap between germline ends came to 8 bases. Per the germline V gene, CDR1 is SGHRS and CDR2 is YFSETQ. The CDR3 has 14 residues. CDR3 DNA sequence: TGCGCCAGCAGCTTCCCATTCGACACCGGGGAGCTGTTTTTT. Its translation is CASSFPFDTGELFF.

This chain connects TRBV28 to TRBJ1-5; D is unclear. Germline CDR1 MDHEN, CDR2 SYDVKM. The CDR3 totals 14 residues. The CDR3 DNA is TGTTCCCTGGGAGGGCATGGGAGCAATCAGCCCCAGCATTTT. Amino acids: CSLGGHGSNQPQHF.

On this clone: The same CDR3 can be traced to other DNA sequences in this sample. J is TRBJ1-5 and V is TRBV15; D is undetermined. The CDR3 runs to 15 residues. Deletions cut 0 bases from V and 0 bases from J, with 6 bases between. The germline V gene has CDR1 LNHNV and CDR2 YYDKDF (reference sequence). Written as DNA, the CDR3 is TGTGCCACCAGCAGAGAAAGAGATAGCAATCAGCCCCAGCATTTT. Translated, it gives CATSRERDSNQPQHF.

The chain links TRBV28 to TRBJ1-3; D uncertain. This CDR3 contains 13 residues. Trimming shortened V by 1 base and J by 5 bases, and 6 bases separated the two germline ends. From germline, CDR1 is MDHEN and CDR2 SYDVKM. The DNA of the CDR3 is TGTGCCAGCAGTTTATATGGGAGAAACACCATATATTTT. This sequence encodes CASSLYGRNTIYF.

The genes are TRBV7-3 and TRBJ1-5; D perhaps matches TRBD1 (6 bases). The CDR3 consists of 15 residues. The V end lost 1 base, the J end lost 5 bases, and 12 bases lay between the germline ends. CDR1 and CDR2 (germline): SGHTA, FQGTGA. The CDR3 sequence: CASSLNGGRDQPQHF. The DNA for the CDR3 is TGTGCCAGCAGCTTAAACGGGGGCAGAGATCAGCCCCAGCATTTT.

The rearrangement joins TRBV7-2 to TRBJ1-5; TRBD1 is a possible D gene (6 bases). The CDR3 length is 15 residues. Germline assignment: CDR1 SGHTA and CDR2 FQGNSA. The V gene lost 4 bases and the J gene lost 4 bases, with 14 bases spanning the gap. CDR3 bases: TGTGCCAGCAGCTCCTTTAGGGGGGATAATCAGCCCCAGCATTTT. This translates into CASSSFRGDNQPQHF.

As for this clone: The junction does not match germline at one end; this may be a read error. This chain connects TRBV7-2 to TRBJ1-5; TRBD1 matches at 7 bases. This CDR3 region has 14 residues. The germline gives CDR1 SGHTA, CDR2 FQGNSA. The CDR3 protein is CASSTGTAPQAQHF. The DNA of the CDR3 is TGTGCCAGCAGCACTGGGACAGCTCCTCAGGCCCAGCATTTT.

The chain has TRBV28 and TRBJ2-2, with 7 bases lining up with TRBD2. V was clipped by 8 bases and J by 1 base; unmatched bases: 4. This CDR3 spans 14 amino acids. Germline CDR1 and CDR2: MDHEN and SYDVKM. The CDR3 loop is CASGSGGNTGELFF. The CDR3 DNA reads TGTGCCAGCGGTTCGGGGGGGAACACCGGGGAGCTGTTTTTT.

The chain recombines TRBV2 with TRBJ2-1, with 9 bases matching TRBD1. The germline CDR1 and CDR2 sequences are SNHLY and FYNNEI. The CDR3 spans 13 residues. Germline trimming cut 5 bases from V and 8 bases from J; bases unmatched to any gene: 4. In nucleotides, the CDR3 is TGTGCCAGCAGTACCTGGACAGGGGATGAGCAGTTCTTC. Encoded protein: CASSTWTGDEQFF.

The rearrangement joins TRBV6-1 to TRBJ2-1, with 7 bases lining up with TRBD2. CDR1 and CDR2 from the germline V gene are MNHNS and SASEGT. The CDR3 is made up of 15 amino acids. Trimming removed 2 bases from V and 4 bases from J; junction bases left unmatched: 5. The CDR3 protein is CASSELSGTYNEQFF. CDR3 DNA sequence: TGTGCCAGCAGTGAACTAAGCGGGACTTACAATGAGCAGTTCTTC.

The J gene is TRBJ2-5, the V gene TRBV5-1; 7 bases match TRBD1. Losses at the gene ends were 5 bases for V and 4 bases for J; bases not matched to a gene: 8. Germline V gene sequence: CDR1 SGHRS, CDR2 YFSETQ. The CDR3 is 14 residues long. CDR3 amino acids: CASSLVEGAETQYF. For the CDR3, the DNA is TGCGCCAGCAGTCTGGTAGAGGGGGCAGAGACCCAGTACTTC.

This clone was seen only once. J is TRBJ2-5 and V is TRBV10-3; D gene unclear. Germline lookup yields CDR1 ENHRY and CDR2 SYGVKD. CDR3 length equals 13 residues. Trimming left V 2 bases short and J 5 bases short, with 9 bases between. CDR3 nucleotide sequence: TGTGCCATCAGTGAGAATGAGAGGGAGACCCAGTACTTC. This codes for CAISENERETQYF.

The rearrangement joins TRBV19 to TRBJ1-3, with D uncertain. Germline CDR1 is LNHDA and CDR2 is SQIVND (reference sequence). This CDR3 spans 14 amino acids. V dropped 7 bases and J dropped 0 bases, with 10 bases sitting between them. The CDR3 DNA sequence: TGTGCCAGTAACGGACCGACCTCTGGAAACACCATATATTTT. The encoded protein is CASNGPTSGNTIYF. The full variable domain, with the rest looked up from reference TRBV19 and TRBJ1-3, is DGGITQSPKYLFRKEGQNVTLSCEQNLNHDAMYWYRQDPGQGLRLIYYSQIVNDFQKGDIAEGYSVSREKKESFPLTVTSAQKNPTAFYLCASNGPTSGNTIYFGEGSWLTVV.

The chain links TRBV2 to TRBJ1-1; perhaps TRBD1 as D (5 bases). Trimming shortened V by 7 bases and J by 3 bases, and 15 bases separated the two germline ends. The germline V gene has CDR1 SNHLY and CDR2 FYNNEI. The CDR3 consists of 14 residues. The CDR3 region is CASNWGRRDTEAFF. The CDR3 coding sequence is TGTGCCAGCAACTGGGGACGGCGGGACACTGAAGCTTTCTTT.

CDR3 in amino acids: CASSESRTVYGYTF. The DNA of the CDR3 is TGTGCCAGCAGTGAATCCAGGACAGTGTATGGCTACACCTTC. The chain uses TRBV25-1 and TRBJ1-2, with D possibly TRBD1 on 6 matching bases. The CDR3 is 14 amino acids. With 1 base removed from V and 5 bases from J, the gap between germline ends came to 11 bases. CDR1 MGHDK and CDR2 SYGVNS come from the germline V gene.

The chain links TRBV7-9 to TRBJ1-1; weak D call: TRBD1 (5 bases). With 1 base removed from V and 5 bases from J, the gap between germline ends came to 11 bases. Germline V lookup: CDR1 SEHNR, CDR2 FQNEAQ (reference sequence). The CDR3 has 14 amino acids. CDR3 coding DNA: TGTGCCAGCAGCTTAGTTCAGGGAGGGACTGAAGCTTTCTTT. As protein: CASSLVQGGTEAFF.

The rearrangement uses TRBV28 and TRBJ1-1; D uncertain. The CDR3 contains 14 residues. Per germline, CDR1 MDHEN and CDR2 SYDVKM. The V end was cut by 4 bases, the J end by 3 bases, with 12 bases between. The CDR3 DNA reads TGTGCCAGCAGTTCGGGAGGGTTGGACACTGAAGCTTTCTTT. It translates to CASSSGGLDTEAFF.

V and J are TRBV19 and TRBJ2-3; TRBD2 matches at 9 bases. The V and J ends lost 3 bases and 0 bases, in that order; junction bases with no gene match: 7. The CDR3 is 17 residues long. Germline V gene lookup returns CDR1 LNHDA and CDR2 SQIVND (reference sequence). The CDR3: CASSIALAGYSTDTQYF. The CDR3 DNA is TGTGCCAGTAGTATTGCCCTAGCGGGGTATAGCACAGATACGCAGTATTTT.

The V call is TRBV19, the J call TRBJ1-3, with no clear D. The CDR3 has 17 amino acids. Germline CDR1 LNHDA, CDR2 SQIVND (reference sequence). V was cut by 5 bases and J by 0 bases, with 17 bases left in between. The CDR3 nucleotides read TGTGCCAGTAGTTTTTTTCCCGACTCCTCCTCTGGAAACACCATATATTTT. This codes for CASSFFPDSSSGNTIYF.

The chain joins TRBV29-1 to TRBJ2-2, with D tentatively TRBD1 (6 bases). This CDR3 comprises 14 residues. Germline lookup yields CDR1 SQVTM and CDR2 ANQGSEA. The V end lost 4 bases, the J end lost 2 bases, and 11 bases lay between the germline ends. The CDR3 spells CSVGRDINTGELFF. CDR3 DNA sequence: TGCAGCGTTGGCCGGGACATCAACACCGGGGAGCTGTTTTTT.

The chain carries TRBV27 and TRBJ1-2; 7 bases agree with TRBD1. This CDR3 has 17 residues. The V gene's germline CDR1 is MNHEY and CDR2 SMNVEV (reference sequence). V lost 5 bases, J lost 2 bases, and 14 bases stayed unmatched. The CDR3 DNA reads TGTGCCAGCAGTCCCCAATGGCCTACAGGGGAGAACTATGGCTACACCTTC. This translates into CASSPQWPTGENYGYTF.

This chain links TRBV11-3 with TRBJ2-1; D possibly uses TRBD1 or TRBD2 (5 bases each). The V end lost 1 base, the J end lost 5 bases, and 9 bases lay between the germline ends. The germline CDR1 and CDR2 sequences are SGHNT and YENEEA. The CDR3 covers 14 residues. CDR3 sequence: CASSLGDVNNEQFF. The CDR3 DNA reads TGTGCCAGCAGCTTAGGGGACGTAAACAATGAGCAGTTCTTC.